This TCR beta chain comes out of a study of cytomegalovirus exposure and HLA in healthy donors. General study findings and limits: Cytomegalovirus association was listed for under 200 TCR beta chains.

Use of 60 Vbeta and 13 Jbeta primers characterized the PCR. The data were produced by immunoSEQ multiplex PCR, yet TCRdb's version contains in-frame clones alone and is incomplete. This sample has about 180,000 clones; approximately 80% occur once, and the top ten carry under 0.6%. A remark on this clone: What it binds is unknown.

The germline gives CDR1 MDHEN, CDR2 SYDVKM. V was pared by 6 bases and J by 7 bases, with 4 bases of the junction left unmatched. The CDR3 is 13 amino acids. The rearrangement joins TRBV28 to TRBJ1-2; the match to TRBD1 covers 11 bases. The sequence derives from a woman aged 50 to 60 in good health and CMV-seronegative. The sequenced sample was PBMCs. In DNA, the CDR3 is TGTGCCAGCAGCCCGGGGACAGGGGGTGGCTACACCTTC. Translating gives CASSPGTGGGYTF.